This T cell receptor beta chain was found in a study of shared clonotypes between healthy human individuals. CDR1 is LGHNA and CDR2 is YSLEER in the germline V gene. The CDR3 consists of 14 residues. J was trimmed by 7 bases and V by 0 bases; bases with no gene match: 3. Profiled with immunoSEQ multiplex PCR; TCRdb holds only in-frame clones, not every one. The table shows about 2 million clones, with approximately 94% occurring only once. Terminally differentiated effector memory CD45RA+ cells were excluded by CCR7 positive selection of CD45RO-negative cells. This TCR was sampled from a man younger than 30 in good health. The chain employs TRBV4-3 and TRBJ1-1; TRBD1 agrees at 9 bases. Input material: naive CD8+ T cells sorted from blood. CDR3: CASSQDWGQGEAFF. The CDR3 nucleotides read TGCGCCAGCAGCCAAGATTGGGGACAGGGTGAAGCTTTCTTT.